What follows are 5 T cell receptor beta chains derived from one specimen sequenced in a study of blood T cell repertoires in COVID-19. TCRdb's table, derived via immunoSEQ multiplex PCR, lists solely in-frame clones and lacks some. The sample has 350,000 or so clones; just over 85% are singletons. Sequenced material: PBMCs or T cells enriched from blood (not recorded which). The receptor set was obtained from a woman in her thirties or forties with acute COVID-19.

The chain is built from TRBV29-1 and TRBJ1-5; the match to TRBD1 covers 9 bases. The CDR3 spans 15 residues. After removal of 7 bases from V and 5 bases from J, the junction contained 12 bases not matched to a gene. Germline CDR1 is SQVTM and CDR2 is ANQGSEA. The CDR3 reads CSARYRGQIDQPQHF. In DNA form, the CDR3 reads TGCAGCGCCAGATACAGGGGGCAGATCGATCAGCCCCAGCATTTT.

Regarding this clone: The junction does not match germline at one end; this may be a read error. This CDR3 is also generated by other DNA sequences in the sample. V and J are TRBV25-1 and TRBJ1-5; TRBD1 matches at 9 bases. This CDR3 is 14 amino acids long. The germline V gene encodes CDR1 MGHDK and CDR2 SYGVNS. CDR3 in amino acids: CASSETGGNQPQHF. The CDR3 DNA sequence: TGTGCCAGCAGTGAAACAGGGGGCAACCAGCCCCAGCATTTT.

The J gene is TRBJ2-5, the V gene TRBV15; D may be TRBD2 (6 bases). The V end lost 4 bases, the J end lost 5 bases, and 20 bases lay between the germline ends. CDR1 and CDR2 from the germline V gene are LNHNV and YYDKDF (reference sequence). CDR3 size: 16 residues. CDR3 nucleotide sequence: TGTGCCACCAGCACCATCGCGGGACCCAAGAGGGAGACCCAGTACTTC. It translates to CATSTIAGPKRETQYF.

This clone came up a few times. The CDR3, as DNA: TGTGCCACCAGCAAAGTAAGGGGCAGACTTTCTTCCTACAATGAGCAGTTCTTC. It specifies CATSKVRGRLSSYNEQFF. V gene TRBV15 combines with J gene TRBJ2-1; TRBD1 is a possible D gene (5 bases). Germline CDR1 reads LNHNV; CDR2 reads YYDKDF (reference sequence). V shed 4 bases and J shed 1 base, with 20 bases lying between them. This CDR3 region has 18 residues.

The V call is TRBV12-5, the J call TRBJ1-6, with D perhaps matching TRBD1 (5 bases). Per germline, CDR1 LGHNT and CDR2 FRNRAP. The CDR3 has 17 amino acids. Trimming took 0 bases from V and 7 from J, leaving 16 bases between them. This CDR3 reads CASGLVIGGGHNSPLHF. The CDR3, as DNA: TGTGCTAGTGGTTTGGTAATCGGGGGTGGGCACAATTCACCCCTCCACTTT.